This T cell receptor beta chain is from a study of early T cells in non-severe SARS-CoV-2 infection. The overall study: Sequencing of bulk RNA from unsorted whole blood was done, without chain pairing.

Only a few counts were recorded for this clonotype. The CDR3 runs 13 residues. Per the germline V gene, CDR1 is SNHLY and CDR2 is FYNNEI. Deletions cut 6 bases from V and 1 base from J, with 7 bases between. Researchers tagged individual cDNA molecules with unique molecular identifiers. TCRdb re-derived calls from the 5' RACE reads in MiXCR, one entry per CDR3 protein. The table shows more than 70,000 distinct CDR3 sequences, with 9% to 15% occurring only once. The receptor comes from an adult who was a healthcare worker with PCR-confirmed SARS-CoV-2 infection or an uninfected control (not recorded which). V is TRBV2 and J is TRBJ1-5; tentative D call: TRBD1 (5 bases). Sequenced material: whole blood. Here the CDR3 DNA reads TGTGCCAGCAGGGGGCAGAGCAATCAGCCCCAGCATTTT. As protein: CASRGQSNQPQHF.